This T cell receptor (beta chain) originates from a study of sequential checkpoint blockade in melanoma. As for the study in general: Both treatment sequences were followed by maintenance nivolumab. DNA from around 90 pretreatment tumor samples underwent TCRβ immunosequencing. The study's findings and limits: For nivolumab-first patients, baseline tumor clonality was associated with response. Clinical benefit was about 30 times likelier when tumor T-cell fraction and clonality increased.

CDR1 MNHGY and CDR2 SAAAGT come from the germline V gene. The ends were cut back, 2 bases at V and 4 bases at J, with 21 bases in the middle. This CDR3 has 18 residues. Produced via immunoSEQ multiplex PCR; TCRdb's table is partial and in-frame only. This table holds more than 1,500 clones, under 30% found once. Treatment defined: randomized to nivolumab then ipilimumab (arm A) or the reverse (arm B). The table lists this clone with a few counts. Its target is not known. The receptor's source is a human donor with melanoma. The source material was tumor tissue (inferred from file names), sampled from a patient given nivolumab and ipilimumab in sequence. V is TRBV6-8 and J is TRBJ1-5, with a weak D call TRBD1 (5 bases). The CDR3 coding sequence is TGTGCCAGCAGTTACGCCCTGGGACGGAGGGGAGGGAATCAGCCCCAGCATTTT. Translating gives CASSYALGRRGGNQPQHF.